Presented here are 31 T cell receptor beta chains from one specimen sequenced in a study of T cell responses to AZD1222 COVID-19 vaccine. Profiled with immunoSEQ multiplex PCR; TCRdb holds only in-frame clones, not every one. The sample includes about 180,000 clones, 70% to 90% of them seen just once. The sample in question was peripheral blood, obtained 28 days after the second AZD1222 dose. These receptor sequences come from an adult who received the AZD1222 COVID-19 vaccine.

The rearrangement joins TRBV28 to TRBJ1-4; D is unclear. V was trimmed by 3 bases and J by 6 bases, leaving 8 bases between them. The CDR3 runs to 13 residues. Germline V gene data show CDR1 as MDHEN and CDR2 as SYDVKM. This CDR3 is CASSFPRYEKLFF. CDR3 DNA sequence: TGTGCCAGCAGTTTCCCCCGGTATGAAAAACTGTTTTTT.

The genes are TRBV7-8 and TRBJ1-2, with TRBD1 matching 10 bases. The V segment lost 5 bases and the J segment 6 bases; nucleotides outside the gene matches: 9. Germline V gene lookup returns CDR1 SGHVS and CDR2 FQNEAQ. This CDR3 contains 15 residues. The CDR3 here is CASSPRQGASHGYTF. CDR3 DNA sequence: TGTGCCAGCAGCCCCAGACAGGGGGCTAGCCATGGCTACACCTTC.

The count of this clone is one. CDR3 DNA sequence: TGTGCCATCAGATCAGACAGAAACACAGATACGCAGTATTTT. Residues: CAIRSDRNTDTQYF. This chain connects TRBV10-3 to TRBJ2-3; tentative D call: TRBD1 (5 bases). V lost 6 bases to trimming and J lost 2 bases, with 12 bases between them. This CDR3 comprises 14 residues. The germline V gene encodes CDR1 ENHRY and CDR2 SYGVKD.

The chain couples TRBV10-3 to TRBJ2-1; no reliable D call. V lost 0 bases, J lost 5 bases, and 2 bases lay in between. Germline V CDR1 and CDR2: ENHRY, SYGVKD. There are 12 residues in the CDR3. DNA for the CDR3: TGTGCCATCAGTGAGTCGCACAATGAGCAGTTCTTC. Translating it yields CAISESHNEQFF.

V and J are TRBV5-4 and TRBJ1-1, with 9 bases lining up with TRBD1. Trimming took 4 bases from V and 11 from J; bases not matched to a gene: 12. Per the germline V gene, CDR1 is SGHNT and CDR2 is YYREEE (reference sequence). The length of the CDR3 is 14 residues. CDR3: CASSRGQGPLLAFF. DNA for the CDR3: TGTGCCAGCAGCCGGGGACAGGGTCCCCTTTTGGCTTTCTTT.

The chain uses TRBV25-1 and TRBJ1-4, with a weak D call TRBD1 (6 bases). Per the germline V gene, CDR1 is MGHDK and CDR2 is SYGVNS. The CDR3 length is 16 residues. Deletions cut 0 bases from V and 5 bases from J, with 13 bases between. CDR3 amino acids: CASSEYRGGRNEKLFF. The CDR3 region has the DNA TGTGCCAGCAGTGAATATCGGGGGGGGCGGAATGAAAAACTGTTTTTT.

This CDR3 is CASSLLGTKETQYF. The CDR3 DNA is TGTGCCAGCAGCCTACTAGGGACGAAAGAGACCCAGTACTTC. The rearrangement uses TRBV11-2 and TRBJ2-5, with D possibly called TRBD1 or TRBD2 (5 bases each). V shed 5 bases and J shed 3 bases, with 13 bases lying between them. Germline V gene lookup returns CDR1 SGHAT and CDR2 FQNNGV. The CDR3 runs to 14 residues. The full variable domain, rest sourced from reference TRBV11-2 and TRBJ2-5, is EAGVAQSPRYKIIEKRQSVAFWCNPISGHATLYWYQQILGQGPKLLIQFQNNGVVDDSQLPKDRFSAERLKGVDSTLKIQPAKLEDSAVYLCASSLLGTKETQYFGPGTRLLVL.

The chain links TRBV19 to TRBJ1-1; a possible D gene is TRBD1 (5 bases). V dropped 5 bases and J dropped 1 base, with 8 bases sitting between them. The CDR3 totals 13 residues. Looked up from germline, CDR1 is LNHDA and CDR2 is SQIVND (reference sequence). The chain's CDR3 is CASSSTGNTEAFF. CDR3 coding DNA: TGTGCCAGTAGTTCTACAGGGAACACTGAAGCTTTCTTT.

The rearrangement links TRBV7-2 to TRBJ2-7; the D is unclear. This CDR3 spans 14 amino acids. Germline CDR1 is SGHTA and CDR2 is FQGNSA. The ends were cut back, 1 base at V and 0 bases at J, with 7 bases in the middle. The CDR3 DNA sequence: TGTGCCAGCAGCTTAGGACCGGGCTCCTACGAGCAGTACTTC. Protein: CASSLGPGSYEQYF.

The chain joins TRBV2 to TRBJ2-7; D gene ambiguous. This CDR3 contains 13 residues. In germline, CDR1 is SNHLY, CDR2 FYNNEI. V dropped 6 bases and J dropped 3 bases, with 12 bases sitting between them. This chain's CDR3 is CASSPDVVYEQYF. The CDR3 DNA reads as TGTGCCAGCAGCCCTGACGTTGTCTACGAGCAGTACTTC.

The rearrangement uses TRBV19 and TRBJ1-1; D uncertain. The CDR3 is 15 residues long. From germline, CDR1 is LNHDA and CDR2 SQIVND (reference sequence). V was shortened by 0 bases and J by 2 bases, with 10 bases between the two germline ends. In DNA, the CDR3 is TGTGCCAGTAGTATAGATCGGGATCCTAACACTGAAGCTTTCTTT. It yields the protein CASSIDRDPNTEAFF.

The gene calls are TRBV14 and TRBJ2-7; D possibly corresponds to TRBD1 (5 bases). Per germline, CDR1 SGHDN and CDR2 FVKESK. Trimming took 3 bases from V and 4 from J, leaving 13 bases between them. CDR3 length equals 14 residues. The CDR3 DNA follows: TGTGCCAGCAGCCAGTGGCAGGGTGGGTACGAGCAGTACTTC. Encoded protein: CASSQWQGGYEQYF.

The V gene is TRBV3-1 (or the pseudogene TRBV3-2), the J gene TRBJ1-6, with D possibly matching TRBD1 (5 bases). The CDR3 covers 16 residues. Germline V gives CDR1 LGHDT, CDR2 YNNKEL (reference sequence). V was trimmed by 2 bases and J by 7 bases, leaving 15 bases between them. In DNA, the CDR3 is TGTGCCAGCAGCCAACAGGGAATGGATGGAAATTCACCCCTCCACTTT. Translating it yields CASSQQGMDGNSPLHF.

V gene TRBV19 combines with J gene TRBJ1-5, with a weak D call TRBD1 (6 bases). The CDR3 has 13 amino acids. Per germline, CDR1 LNHDA and CDR2 SQIVND (reference sequence). Trimming removed 6 bases at V and 8 bases at J, with 14 bases between. The chain's CDR3 is CASRMREGEPQHF. In DNA, the CDR3 is TGTGCCAGTAGAATGAGAGAGGGGGAGCCCCAGCATTTT.

This clone was seen only a few times. The chain combines TRBV7-3 with TRBJ2-1; TRBD1 or TRBD2 may be the D gene (5 bases each). The V end was cut by 4 bases, the J end by 8 bases, with 18 bases between. The CDR3 sequence is 15 residues long. CDR1 SGHTA and CDR2 FQGTGA come from the germline V gene. DNA for the CDR3: TGTGCCAGCAGCTCCGGCGGTTTGGGGGTGGATGAGCAGTTCTTC. The encoded protein is CASSSGGLGVDEQFF.

The genes are TRBV7-9 and TRBJ1-1; D remains unclear. CDR1 SEHNR and CDR2 FQNEAQ come from the germline V gene (reference sequence). V was trimmed by 3 bases and J by 1 base, leaving 3 bases between them. The CDR3 consists of 12 residues. The CDR3 region has the DNA TGTGCCAGCAGCTTGGAGAACACTGAAGCTTTCTTT. It translates to CASSLENTEAFF.

The rearrangement joins TRBV18 to TRBJ2-2; 9 bases fit TRBD1. Looked up from germline, CDR1 is KGHSH and CDR2 is LQKENI. The V and J ends lost 4 bases and 1 base, in that order; junction bases with no gene match: 10. This CDR3 region has 18 residues. CDR3 amino acids: CASSLRGTGMRNTGELFF. DNA for the CDR3: TGTGCCAGCTCACTCCGCGGGACAGGGATGAGGAACACCGGGGAGCTGTTTTTT.

V is TRBV18 and J is TRBJ1-2; perhaps TRBD1 as D (5 bases). CDR3 length: 18 residues. Germline V gives CDR1 KGHSH, CDR2 LQKENI. Trimming removed 1 base from V and 3 bases from J, with 21 bases in between. The CDR3 loop is CASSPLPTAPLGDYGYTF. The CDR3 nucleotides read TGTGCCAGCTCACCACTCCCCACAGCGCCATTGGGGGACTATGGCTACACCTTC.

V gene TRBV4-2 combines with J gene TRBJ2-5; 7 nucleotides match TRBD2. Germline V gives CDR1 LGHNA, CDR2 YNFKEQ. V was clipped by 1 base and J by 0 bases; unmatched bases: 8. This CDR3 spans 17 amino acids. CDR3 DNA sequence: TGTGCCAGCAGCCAAGTAATGGCTAGCGGCCACCAAGAGACCCAGTACTTC. Translated: CASSQVMASGHQETQYF.

This sequence joins TRBV28 and TRBJ1-1; TRBD1 aligns across 7 bases. This CDR3 comprises 15 residues. The V gene end was trimmed by 6 bases and the J gene end by 0 bases; junction bases not matched to a gene: 7. Germline V gene data show CDR1 as MDHEN and CDR2 as SYDVKM. CDR3 DNA sequence: TGTGCCAGCAGCTTACAGGACAGGTTGAACACTGAAGCTTTCTTT. Protein sequence: CASSLQDRLNTEAFF.

This clone occurred once. The chain recombines TRBV10-3 with TRBJ1-6; D is undetermined. CDR3 length: 14 amino acids. Germline CDR1 and CDR2: ENHRY and SYGVKD. Trimming pared 5 bases from V and 10 bases from J, leaving 15 bases between. The CDR3 DNA reads TGTGCCATCAGTTCGGCCGAGCTACGGTCACCCCTCCACTTT. Encoded protein: CAISSAELRSPLHF.

The chain links TRBV4-1 to TRBJ1-3; D might be TRBD1 (5 bases). This CDR3 has 18 amino acids. V dropped 0 bases and J dropped 0 bases, with 15 bases sitting between them. CDR1 MGHRA and CDR2 YSYEKL come from the germline V gene. This chain's CDR3 is CASSQDPTGPFSGNTIYF. CDR3 DNA: TGCGCCAGCAGCCAAGACCCTACAGGACCCTTCTCTGGAAACACCATATATTTT.

This chain connects TRBV6-4 to TRBJ2-7; TRBD2 agrees at 10 bases. CDR3 size: 15 residues. Germline V lookup: CDR1 MRHNA, CDR2 SNTAGT. V lost 6 bases and J lost 4; bases outside the gene matches: 9. The CDR3 region is CASSRLAGAGYEQYF. In nucleotides, the CDR3 is TGTGCCAGCAGCCGGCTAGCGGGGGCTGGATACGAGCAGTACTTC.

The chain links TRBV28 to TRBJ1-4, with a tentative D call TRBD1 (5 bases). Germline values: CDR1 MDHEN, CDR2 SYDVKM. The CDR3 covers 16 residues. The ends were cut back, 6 bases at V and 0 bases at J, with 14 bases in the middle. CDR3 coding DNA: TGTGCCAGCAGCCTAGCGACAGCTGCAACTAATGAAAAACTGTTTTTT. Translation: CASSLATAATNEKLFF.

The chain is built from TRBV5-4 and TRBJ2-3; no clear D. The V and J ends lost 0 bases and 1 base respectively, with 6 bases between them. This CDR3 is 14 amino acids long. Germline lookup yields CDR1 SGHNT and CDR2 YYREEE (reference sequence). CDR3 bases: TGTGCCAGCAGCTTGGGGCTAGGCACAGATACGCAGTATTTT. Protein sequence: CASSLGLGTDTQYF. Together with reference TRBV5-4 and TRBJ2-3, the CDR3 gives the full variable domain: ETGVTQSPTHLIKTRGQQVTLRCSSQSGHNTVSWYQQALGQGPQFIFQYYREEENGRGNFPPRFSGLQFPNYSSELNVNALELDDSALYLCASSLGLGTDTQYFGPGTRLTVL.

This clone has a handful of counts. CDR3 DNA sequence: TGTGCCAGCAGCTTACACAACACAGATACGCAGTATTTT. Translating gives CASSLHNTDTQYF. The J gene is TRBJ2-3, the V gene TRBV7-3, with D unclear. There are 13 residues in the CDR3. Germline CDR1 and CDR2: SGHTA and FQGTGA. The V and J ends lost 2 bases and 2 bases respectively, with 5 bases between them.

J is TRBJ2-1 and V is TRBV5-1, with 9 bases identical to TRBD1. CDR1 is SGHRS, CDR2 YFSETQ, per germline. This CDR3 has 15 residues. V was clipped by 5 bases and J by 7 bases; unmatched bases: 10. The CDR3 coding sequence is TGCGCCAGCAGTTACACTACAGGGGGCAGGAATGAGCAGTTCTTC. Amino acids: CASSYTTGGRNEQFF. The entire variable domain, with the rest obtained from reference TRBV5-1 and TRBJ2-1, is as follows: KAGVTQTPRYLIKTRGQQVTLSCSPISGHRSVSWYQQTPGQGLQFLFEYFSETQRNKGNFPGRFSGRQFSNSRSEMNVSTLELGDSALYLCASSYTTGGRNEQFFGPGTRLTVL.

The chain recombines TRBV7-9 with TRBJ1-6; a weak D match, TRBD1 (5 bases). The germline V gene has CDR1 SEHNR and CDR2 FQNEAQ (reference sequence). The ends were cut back, 4 bases at V and 7 bases at J, with 11 bases in the middle. CDR3 length equals 14 residues. CDR3 loop: CASSYGGGNSPLHF. CDR3 DNA: TGTGCCAGCAGCTACGGGGGAGGAAATTCACCCCTCCACTTT.

V gene TRBV9 combines with J gene TRBJ2-7, with D possibly being TRBD1 (6 bases). Germline V gene sequence: CDR1 SGDLS, CDR2 YYNGEE. The CDR3 consists of 14 residues. Trimming cost V 2 bases and J 5 bases, with 14 bases left between them. CDR3: CASSVDIGGDEQYF. The CDR3 DNA reads TGTGCCAGCAGCGTGGACATTGGGGGCGACGAGCAGTACTTC. Combining the CDR3 with reference TRBV9 and TRBJ2-7 gives the whole variable domain DSGVTQTPKHLITATGQRVTLRCSPRSGDLSVYWYQQSLDQGLQFLIQYYNGEERAKGNILERFSAQQFPDLHSELNLSSLELGDSALYFCASSVDIGGDEQYFGPGTRLTVT.

The chain couples TRBV4-3 to TRBJ2-5; 7 bases are a match to TRBD1. From germline, CDR1 is LGHNA and CDR2 YSLEER. The CDR3 has 16 amino acids. The V segment lost 1 base and the J segment 2 bases; nucleotides outside the gene matches: 7. For the CDR3, the DNA is TGCGCCAGCAGCCAAGCCGGAGGCAGGGGGCAAGAGACCCAGTACTTC. Amino acids: CASSQAGGRGQETQYF.

This clone was recorded a few times. The chain carries TRBV2 and TRBJ2-5; weak D call: TRBD1 (5 bases). Germline V gene data show CDR1 as SNHLY and CDR2 as FYNNEI. CDR3 length: 16 residues. Trimming pared 0 bases from V and 5 bases from J, leaving 16 bases between. The CDR3 protein is CASSEALIRGRETQYF. CDR3 DNA sequence: TGTGCCAGCAGTGAAGCGCTTATTAGGGGCAGGGAGACCCAGTACTTC.